This T cell receptor beta chain was observed in a study of blood T cell repertoires in COVID-19. For the study at large: Specimens from acute and convalescent COVID-19 originated in the United States, Italy and Spain. T cells, B-cell-depleted T cells, or PBMCs provided the cDNA or gDNA that served as material.

As handled by the study authors: Researchers report that nucleated cell counts were estimated from reference gene primer amplification. Measured with immunoSEQ multiplex PCR; TCRdb has only the in-frame clones, and not every one. That table supplies the V and J calls and clone size; D and trimming were determined from the DNA. Of about 240,000 clones in the sample, 86% were seen once. The sample holds many counts of this clone. CDR3 length: 12 residues. In germline, CDR1 is SQVTM, CDR2 ANQGSEA. The germline V and J ends were trimmed by 3 bases and 4 bases, with 9 bases remaining between them. What was sequenced was peripheral blood. The gene calls are TRBV29-1 and TRBJ1-1; D might be TRBD1 (6 bases). The TCR was taken from a man aged 80 or over with acute or convalescent COVID-19. The CDR3 loop reads CSVEPGVTEAFF. For the CDR3, the DNA is TGCAGCGTTGAGCCAGGGGTCACTGAAGCTTTCTTT.